This T cell receptor (beta chain) was captured in a study of control samples from healthy donors and cancer patients (dated by TCRdb to 2019 to 2021). With regard to this clone: What antigen it recognizes has not been identified. No base qualities exist here, and no much larger clone lies one base off it.

The library was made by the immunoSEQ multiplex PCR assay. The table was pulled from immuneACCESS by TCRdb, which kept in-frame rearrangements only. Such tables lose some clones; where checked, under half of the loss comes from unresolved V genes, and the rest has no known cause. For this sample there are fewer than 200,000 clones; around 90% appear just once. The top ten clones comprise nearly 5% of the sample. The CDR3 goes from the cysteine to the phenylalanine over 13 residues. Only CDR3 DNA is held: 39 bases, read in frame from base 1. Deletion took 3 bases off V and 0 bases off J, with a span of 2 bases between the germline ends. Per the germline V gene, MGHRA is the CDR1 and YSYEKL is the CDR2.

The clonotype originates from a woman aged 30 to 39 in good health. Sequenced material: blood. The sequence links TRBV4-1 to TRBJ1-4; there is no confident call for the D gene. The DNA reads TGCGCCAGCAGCCATCCAACTAATGAAAAACTGTTTTTT. It translates as CASSHPTNEKLFF.